The clone carrying this TCR beta chain was seen more than once but under ten times. Its target is not known. The CDR3 sequence is 16 residues long. V trimming: 0 bases; J trimming: 9 bases; junction bases outside the gene matches: 9. Germline V lookup: CDR1 MNHNY, CDR2 SVGAGI (reference sequence). The data were obtained in a study of T cell repertoires in cytomegalovirus infection. Study context: CMV infection plus the matching HLA type was flagged by public TCR beta signatures.

One entry per CDR3 protein, called by TCRdb with MiXCR from the reads. The sample yields hundreds of thousands of distinct CDR3 sequences, 20% to 30% seen once. Study conclusions and caveats: Cumulative public TCR beta family frequency identified CMV carriers with the relevant HLA.

V is TRBV6-6 and J is TRBJ2-4; 9 nucleotides align to TRBD1. The source material was CD8+ T cells from PBMCs. The source is a human donor in good health (CMV status not recorded). Some clones in this sample may be carry-over from other donors' samples. The CDR3 DNA reads as TGTGCCAGCAGTTACTCGACTCTGGGACAGGGTTCCATTCAGTACTTC. This encodes CASSYSTLGQGSIQYF.